These T cell receptor beta chains were read from a single sample in a study of CD8+CD57+ T cells in acquired aplastic anemia. TCRdb re-called the reads through MiXCR, storing one row per CDR3 protein. The sample records under 200,000 distinct CDR3 sequences, 48% being singletons. The specimen was sorted CD4+, CD8+, or CD8+CD57+ T cells (not recorded which) from PBMCs. Receptors originate from a human donor with aplastic anemia. CDR3s include the opening cysteine and the closing phenylalanine or tryptophan. A D gene is named only where the DNA matches it firmly. Some rows have no size entry. The others give once, few or many, or a class for an expanded clone.

. TRBJ2-7 TRBV2 many TGTGCCAGCAGTGAAGGACGGCTGTCCTACGAGCAGTACTTC CASSEGRLSYEQYF
TRBD1 TRBJ1-1 TRBV28 many TGTGCCAGCAGTGACAGGGTTGAGGCTTTCTTT CASSDRVEAFF
TRBD1 TRBJ1-6 TRBV6-1 . TGTGCCAGCGCCCCCTCGCGGGACAGAGGTTGGAATTCACCCCTCCACTTT CASAPSRDRGWNSPLHF
. TRBJ1-1 TRBV7-8 . TGTGCCAGCAGCCCCATTGACAGCCTGAACACTGAAGCTTTCTTT CASSPIDSLNTEAFF
TRBD1 TRBJ1-1 TRBV2 . TGTGCCAGCGGCCGGGACAGTCACACTGAAGCTTTCTTT CASGRDSHTEAFF
TRBD1 TRBJ2-7 TRBV20-1 many TGCAGTGCTAGCAGGGGGCTCCGTTCCTACGAGCAGTACTTC CSASRGLRSYEQYF
. TRBJ1-4 TRBV6-6 many TGTGCCAGCCGACGGAGTAATGAAAAACTGTTTTTT CASRRSNEKLFF
TRBD1 TRBJ1-2 TRBV10-3 few TGTGCCATCAGCGGGACAGGGGTAGTGGGTGGCTACACCTTC CAISGTGVVGGYTF
. TRBJ2-1 TRBV11-3 many TGTGCCAGCAGCCCACGGGGGGCGGACAATGAGCAGTTCTTC CASSPRGADNEQFF
TRBD2 TRBJ2-3 TRBV9 . TGTGCCAGCAGCACTAGCGGGACGGATTCAGATACGCAGTATTTT CASSTSGTDSDTQYF
. TRBJ2-7 TRBV15 . TGTGCCACCAGCAGAGATCGAATTAGCTACGGGCAGTACTTC CATSRDRISYGQYF
. TRBJ2-5 TRBV9 . TGTGCCAGCAGCTCCCCCGCCGGACCACGTCAAGAGACCCAGTACTTC CASSSPAGPRQETQYF
. TRBJ1-3 TRBV29-1 . TGCAGCGCCACCGTTGGGAGCGGAAACACCATATATTTT CSATVGSGNTIYF
. TRBJ2-7 TRBV15 . TGTGCCACCAGCACCCGAGGCCGGCCCTCCTACGAGCAGTACTTC CATSTRGRPSYEQYF
. TRBJ1-6 TRBV19 . TGTGCCAGTAGTATGGAAAGGGGTCATTCACCCCTCCACTTT CASSMERGHSPLHF
. TRBJ2-2 TRBV2 . TGTGCCAGCACCAAGGGGGGGGCGAACACCGGGGAGCTGTTTTTT CASTKGGANTGELFF
TRBD2 TRBJ2-2 TRBV6-2/TRBV6-3 once TGTGCCAGCAGTTTGGGCGGGGGGGCTTTCGGGGAGCTGTTTTTT CASSLGGGAFGELFF
. TRBJ2-3 TRBV20-1 . TGCAGTGCTAGCCCAGGAGGGACGGGCACAGATACGCAGTATTTT CSASPGGTGTDTQYF
. TRBJ2-5 TRBV15 . TGTGCCACCAGCAGAGGCAGGGGTGAAGAGACCCAGTACTTC CATSRGRGEETQYF
. TRBJ1-1 TRBV5-4 . TGTGCCAGCAGCTTGGCCACAAAGCTGCCTGAAGCTTTCTTT CASSLATKLPEAFF
TRBD1 TRBJ2-7 TRBV20-1 . TGCAGTGCTAGTGTGACAGGGGCGTCCTACGAGCAGTACTTC CSASVTGASYEQYF
. TRBJ2-3 TRBV6-1 many TGTGCCAGCATAGGCAGCGGTTATAGCACAGATACGCAGTATTTT CASIGSGYSTDTQYF
TRBD2 TRBJ2-5 TRBV9 many TGTGCCAGCAGCCCCGTTGGGGCTAGCGGGGCGGGGGCCCAGTACTTC CASSPVGASGAGAQYF
. TRBJ1-3 TRBV5-6 many TGTGCCAGCAGCTCAGACGGTGGTGCTGGAAACACCATATATTTT CASSSDGGAGNTIYF
. TRBJ2-1 TRBV15 . TGTGCCACCAGCAGCTCCGAACCAGTCAATGAGCAGTTCTTC CATSSSEPVNEQFF
. TRBJ2-3 TRBV10-3 . TGTGCCATCAAAGAGGCGGGAGATACGCAGTATTTT CAIKEAGDTQYF
. TRBJ1-2 TRBV5-6 . TGTGCCAGCAGCTTGGAACCAATTAGCTATGGCTACACCTTC CASSLEPISYGYTF
TRBD1 TRBJ2-7 TRBV19 . TGTGCCAGTAGTATCGGACAGGGGTACGTGCAGTACTTC CASSIGQGYVQYF
TRBD2 TRBJ2-3 TRBV19 . TGTGCCAGCAGTGTGTCGACGGGAGGAGTGGATACGCAGTATTTT CASSVSTGGVDTQYF
TRBD1 TRBJ2-2 TRBV7-9 . TGTGCCAGCAGCTCATGGACAGGGACAACCGGGGAGCTGTTTTTT CASSSWTGTTGELFF
. TRBJ1-1 TRBV20-1 . TGCAGTGCTAATCCCGTGAACACTGAAGCTTTCTTT CSANPVNTEAFF
TRBD1 TRBJ1-2 TRBV15 . TGTGCCACCAGCAAGGGGACAGGGGGCCCCTATGGCTACACCTTC CATSKGTGGPYGYTF
. TRBJ2-7 TRBV9 few TGTGCCAGCAGCGGCGACGGCTACGAGCAGTACTTC CASSGDGYEQYF
TRBD2 TRBJ2-5 TRBV29-1 few TGCAGCGTTGATTTAGCGGGGGGCCAGGGGACCCAGTACTTC CSVDLAGGQGTQYF
. TRBJ1-2 TRBV20-1 . TGCAGTGCAAACGCCAGGGCACTTTCCCTAAACTATGGCTACACCTTC CSANARALSLNYGYTF
. TRBJ2-3 TRBV5-1 many TGCGCCAGCAACCAACGGGGGCCCTACACAGATACGCAGTATTTT CASNQRGPYTDTQYF